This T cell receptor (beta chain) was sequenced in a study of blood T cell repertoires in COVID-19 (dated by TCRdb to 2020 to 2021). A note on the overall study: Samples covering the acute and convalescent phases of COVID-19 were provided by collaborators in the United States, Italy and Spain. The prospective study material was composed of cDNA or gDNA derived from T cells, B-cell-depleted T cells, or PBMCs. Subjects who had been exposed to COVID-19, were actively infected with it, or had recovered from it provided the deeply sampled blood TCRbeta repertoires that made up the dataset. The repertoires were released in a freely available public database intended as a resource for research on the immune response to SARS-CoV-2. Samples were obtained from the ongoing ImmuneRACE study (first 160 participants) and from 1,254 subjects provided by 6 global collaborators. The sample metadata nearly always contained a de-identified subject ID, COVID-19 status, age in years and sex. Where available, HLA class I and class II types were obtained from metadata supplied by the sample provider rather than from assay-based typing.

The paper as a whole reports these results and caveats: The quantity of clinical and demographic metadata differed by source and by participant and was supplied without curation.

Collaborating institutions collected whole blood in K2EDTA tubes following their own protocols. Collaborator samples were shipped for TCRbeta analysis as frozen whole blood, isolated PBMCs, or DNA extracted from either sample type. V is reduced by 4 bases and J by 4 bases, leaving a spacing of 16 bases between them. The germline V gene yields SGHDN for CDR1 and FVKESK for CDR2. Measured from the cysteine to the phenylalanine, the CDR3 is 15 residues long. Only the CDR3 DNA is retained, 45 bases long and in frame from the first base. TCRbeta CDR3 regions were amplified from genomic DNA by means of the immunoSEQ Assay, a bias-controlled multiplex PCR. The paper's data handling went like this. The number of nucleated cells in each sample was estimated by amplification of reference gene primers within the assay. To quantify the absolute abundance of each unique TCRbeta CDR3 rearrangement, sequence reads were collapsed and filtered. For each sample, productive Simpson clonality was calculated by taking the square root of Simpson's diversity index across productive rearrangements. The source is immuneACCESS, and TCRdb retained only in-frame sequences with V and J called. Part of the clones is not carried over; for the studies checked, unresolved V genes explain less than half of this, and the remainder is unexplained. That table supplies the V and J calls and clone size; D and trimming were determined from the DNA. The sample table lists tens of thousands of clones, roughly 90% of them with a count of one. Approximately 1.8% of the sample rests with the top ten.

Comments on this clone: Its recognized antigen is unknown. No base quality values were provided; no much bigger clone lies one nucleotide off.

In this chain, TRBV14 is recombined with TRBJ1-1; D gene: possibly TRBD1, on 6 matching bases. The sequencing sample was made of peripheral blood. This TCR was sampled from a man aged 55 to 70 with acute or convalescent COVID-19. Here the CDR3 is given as CASSPREDRPTEAFF. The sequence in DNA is TGTGCCAGCAGCCCCAGAGAAGACAGGCCCACTGAAGCTTTCTTT.